One T cell receptor (beta chain) is described in this entry. Antigen: not known. Germline assignment: CDR1 SGHVS and CDR2 FNYEAQ. V was clipped by 1 base and J by 0 bases, with 7 bases between them. The CDR3 loop spans 16 amino acids. TCRdb analysed the reads with MiXCR anew, one entry per CDR3 protein. Seen here are roughly 860,000 distinct CDR3 sequences, approximately 30% observed once, and the top ten hold over 10%. The sample belongs to a study of T cell repertoires in cytomegalovirus infection. This specimen consisted of cultured CD8+ T cells from PBMCs, obtained from culture after CMV antigen stimulation. The genes are TRBV7-6 and TRBJ2-6, with unresolved D. This sequence was found in a human donor in good health (CMV status not recorded). Some clones in this sample may be carry-over from other donors' samples. CDR3: CASSLGLLSGANVLTF. The CDR3 DNA is TGTGCCAGCAGCTTAGGTCTTCTCTCTGGGGCCAACGTCCTGACTTTC.